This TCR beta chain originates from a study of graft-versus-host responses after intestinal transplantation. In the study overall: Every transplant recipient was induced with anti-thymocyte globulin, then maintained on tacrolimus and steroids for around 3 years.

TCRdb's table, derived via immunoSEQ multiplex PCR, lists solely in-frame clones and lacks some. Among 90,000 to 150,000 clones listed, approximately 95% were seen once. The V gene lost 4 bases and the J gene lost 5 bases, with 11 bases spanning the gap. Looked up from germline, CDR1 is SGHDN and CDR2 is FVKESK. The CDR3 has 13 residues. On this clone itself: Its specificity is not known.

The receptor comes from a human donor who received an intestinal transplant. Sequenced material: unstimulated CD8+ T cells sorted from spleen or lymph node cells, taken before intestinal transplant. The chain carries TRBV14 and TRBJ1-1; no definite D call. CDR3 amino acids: CASSLRAQTEAFF. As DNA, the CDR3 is TGTGCCAGCAGCCTGCGGGCCCAAACTGAAGCTTTCTTT.